A selection of T cell receptor beta chains follows, all from one sample in a study of neurological immune-mediated disorders. A single record per CDR3 protein comes from TCRdb applying MiXCR to the 5' RACE reads. This table holds tens of thousands of distinct CDR3 sequences, 5.5% to 6.5% found once. The source material was PBMCs. These receptors came from a woman aged 60-70 years with multiple sclerosis. Each CDR3 is given with its conserved first and last residue.

CDR3 protein,V gene
CSVEARDSYNEQFF,TRBV29-1
CASSFGREGKLFF,TRBV5-1
CASSSSGLAGDHEQFF,TRBV5-6
CASSLPGIHTQYF,TRBV7-8
CASSLTSGRTGELFF,TRBV5-1
CASSLAGGGYEQYF,TRBV5-1
CASSSNRALTDTQYF,TRBV7-8
CASSPRDRAPGANVLTF,TRBV14
CASSFKRSGYNEQFF,TRBV5-6
CSASFLAGNPETQYF,TRBV20-1
CASSVGATSGSYNEQFF,TRBV9
CASSLGVDTQYF,TRBV7-9
CASSESGQVGQYF,TRBV25-1
CATSVLSSGGETQYF,TRBV24-1
CSAPGGRQNQPQHF,TRBV20-1
CASSLVKGLETQYF,TRBV7-6
CASSLVGEAFF,TRBV5-8
CSAMEDTASSYNSPLHF,TRBV20-1
CASSPSEGLGGLNQPQHF,TRBV11-2
CASSYGRYTDTQYF,TRBV27
CASSILWGRGSPLHF,TRBV28
CASSLLGQGAVTEAFF,TRBV5-1
CASSLGYEYEQYF,TRBV11-2
CASSFSSGKEAFF,TRBV12-3/TRBV12-4
CASSRLLAGGPGEQFF,TRBV3-1
CASSQVTYGNTIYF,TRBV3-1
CSVEDRKSPRNIQYF,TRBV29-1
CASSQGETSGGPETQYF,TRBV4-1
CASRLAGEGYNEQFF,TRBV28
CASSPAETQYF,TRBV2
CASSSNPGQPNYGYTF,TRBV7-2
CASSLSRQGGNEQFF,TRBV5-1
CASSSSLSPLHF,TRBV5-5
CASSLGPGQGNYEQYF,TRBV5-1
CASSRMGGGTDEQFF,TRBV7-9
CASSYGAQGGDTQYF,TRBV6-6
CAISETGNEQYF,TRBV10-3
CATSSSSAFQPQHF,TRBV15
CASSPTREAQPQHF,TRBV12-3/TRBV12-4
CSRGDQETQYF,TRBV20-1
CSASLRIVDGYTF,TRBV20-1
CSVAEGTGGSYEQYF,TRBV29-1
CASSLGGQRGEKLFF,TRBV7-9
CSVDRQLGGYTF,TRBV29-1
CASSFMGGSEQFF,TRBV5-1
CASSSGQGSSSYNEQFF,TRBV5-1
CASRENSDPTVGGYTF,TRBV5-1
CASSLGGSNNSPLHF,TRBV6-5
CSATPGTKNIQYF,TRBV20-1
CASSQRGTEAFF,TRBV6-5
CSVGQVYNEQFF,TRBV29-1